This T cell receptor (beta chain) was sequenced in a study of cytomegalovirus exposure and HLA in healthy donors. Study-level results: Common viral pathogens (according to a later analysis) appeared linked to several of the most significant clusters.

The PCR had 60 Vbeta and 13 Jbeta primers. Sequenced by immunoSEQ multiplex PCR; TCRdb stores in-frame clones only, minus some. In the table there are roughly 120,000 clones, roughly 8.3% of which are singletons. For this clone: Its antigen remains unidentified.

The CDR3 is 16 amino acids. Germline CDR1 and CDR2: KGHSH and LQKENI. V gave up 4 bases and J gave up 6 bases, with 19 bases separating them. The source is a middle-aged man in good health and CMV-seronegative. The specimen was PBMCs. V is TRBV18 and J is TRBJ1-3; perhaps TRBD1 as D (6 bases). The CDR3 region is CASSLEGRTVSNTIYF. The CDR3, as DNA: TGTGCCAGCTCACTTGAGGGACGGACAGTTTCAAACACCATATATTTT.